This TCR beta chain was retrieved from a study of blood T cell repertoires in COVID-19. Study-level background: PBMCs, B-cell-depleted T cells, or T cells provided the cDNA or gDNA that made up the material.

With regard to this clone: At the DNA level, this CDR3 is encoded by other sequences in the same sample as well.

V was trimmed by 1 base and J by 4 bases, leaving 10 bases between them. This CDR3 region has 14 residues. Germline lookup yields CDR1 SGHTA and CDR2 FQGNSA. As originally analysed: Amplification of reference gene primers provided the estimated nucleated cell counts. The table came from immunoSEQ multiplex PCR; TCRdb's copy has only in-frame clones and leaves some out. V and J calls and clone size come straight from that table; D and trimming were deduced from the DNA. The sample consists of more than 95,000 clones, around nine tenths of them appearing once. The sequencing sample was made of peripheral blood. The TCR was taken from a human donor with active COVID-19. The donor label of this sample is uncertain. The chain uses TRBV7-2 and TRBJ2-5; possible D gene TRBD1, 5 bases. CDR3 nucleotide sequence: TGTGCCAGCAGCTTAGGTGGTAGGGGAGAGACCCAGTACTTC. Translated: CASSLGGRGETQYF.